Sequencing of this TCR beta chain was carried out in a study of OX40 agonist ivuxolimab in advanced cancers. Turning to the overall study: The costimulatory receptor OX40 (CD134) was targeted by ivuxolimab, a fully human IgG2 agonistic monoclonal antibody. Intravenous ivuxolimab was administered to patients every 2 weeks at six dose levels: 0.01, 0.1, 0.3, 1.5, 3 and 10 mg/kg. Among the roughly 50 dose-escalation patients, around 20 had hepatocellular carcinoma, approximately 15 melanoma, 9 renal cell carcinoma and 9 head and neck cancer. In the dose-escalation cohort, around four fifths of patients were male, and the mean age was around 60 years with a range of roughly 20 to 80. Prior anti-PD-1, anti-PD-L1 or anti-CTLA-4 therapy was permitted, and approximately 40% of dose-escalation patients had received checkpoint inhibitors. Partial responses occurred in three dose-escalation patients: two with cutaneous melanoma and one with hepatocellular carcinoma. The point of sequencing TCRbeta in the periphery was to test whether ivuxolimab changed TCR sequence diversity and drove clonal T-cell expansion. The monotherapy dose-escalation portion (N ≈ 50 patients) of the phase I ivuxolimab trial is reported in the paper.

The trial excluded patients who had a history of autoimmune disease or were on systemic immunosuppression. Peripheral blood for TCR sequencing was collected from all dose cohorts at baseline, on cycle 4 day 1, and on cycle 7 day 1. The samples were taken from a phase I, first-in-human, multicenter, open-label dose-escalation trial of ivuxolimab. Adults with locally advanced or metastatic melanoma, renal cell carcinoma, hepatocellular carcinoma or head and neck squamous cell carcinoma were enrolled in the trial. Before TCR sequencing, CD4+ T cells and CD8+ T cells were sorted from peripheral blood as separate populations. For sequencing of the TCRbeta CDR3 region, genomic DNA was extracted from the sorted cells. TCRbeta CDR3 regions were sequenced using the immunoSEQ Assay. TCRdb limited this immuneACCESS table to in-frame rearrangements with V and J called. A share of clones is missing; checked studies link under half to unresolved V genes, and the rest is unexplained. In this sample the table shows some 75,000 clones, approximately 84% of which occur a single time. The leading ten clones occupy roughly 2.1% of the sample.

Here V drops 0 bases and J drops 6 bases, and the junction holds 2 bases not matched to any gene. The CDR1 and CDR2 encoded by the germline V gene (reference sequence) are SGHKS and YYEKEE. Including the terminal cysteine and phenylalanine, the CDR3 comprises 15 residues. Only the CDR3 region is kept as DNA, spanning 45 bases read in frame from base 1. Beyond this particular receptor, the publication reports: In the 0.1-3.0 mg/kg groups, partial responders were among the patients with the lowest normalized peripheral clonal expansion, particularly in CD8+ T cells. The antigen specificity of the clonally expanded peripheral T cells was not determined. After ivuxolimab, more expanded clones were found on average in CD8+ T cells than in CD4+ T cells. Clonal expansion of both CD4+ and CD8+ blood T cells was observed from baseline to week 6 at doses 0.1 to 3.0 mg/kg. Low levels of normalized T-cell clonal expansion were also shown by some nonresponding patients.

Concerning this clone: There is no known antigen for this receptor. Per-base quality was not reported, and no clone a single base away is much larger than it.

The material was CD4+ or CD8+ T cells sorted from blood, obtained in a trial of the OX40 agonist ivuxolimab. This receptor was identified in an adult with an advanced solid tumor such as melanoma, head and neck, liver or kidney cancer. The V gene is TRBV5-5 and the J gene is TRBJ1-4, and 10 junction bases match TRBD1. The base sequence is TGTGCCAGCAGCTTGGGGGACAGGGGAGATGAAAAACTGTTTTTT. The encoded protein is CASSLGDRGDEKLFF.